This paragraph reports one T cell receptor beta chain. In its sample, this clonotype was seen a few times. The antigen it recognizes is unknown. No qualities accompany the bases; no much larger clone lies one base away. Libraries were constructed by RACE. The instrument given in TCRdb is NextSeq 500. Library preparation attached unique molecular identifiers to individual cDNA molecules for quantitative, reproducible TCR counting. Each blood RNA sample was used to sequence both TCR alpha and TCR beta chains. From the authors' description of their analysis: Samples had a median of roughly 87,000 TCRs, with a range from about 23,224 to 750,000. V, J and CDR3 annotation of the TCR reads was carried out using the Decombinator software suite. For PS versus PT1 abundance plots, all samples were subsampled to the same number of TCRs (28,000). TCRs were defined as expanded if absent before sensitization and observed at least eight times at the 2-week time point. Using fastp at Q25 and MiXCR, TCRdb reprocessed the public reads and kept productive beta chains. Rows are unified per CDR3 protein, each entry keeping the most common DNA and genes. TCRdb assigned the V and J calls; the authors' analysis was not used. Across this sample there are approximately 370,000 distinct CDR3 sequences, with around 5.5% seen only once. The ten most abundant clones make up approximately 8.2% of the sample.

CDR1 and CDR2 are read off the germline V gene as SGHRS and YFSETQ. The CDR3 goes from the cysteine to the phenylalanine over 16 residues. Only CDR3 DNA is held: 48 bases, read in frame from base 1. The germline V end is reduced by 3 bases and the J end by 2 bases; junction bases left unmatched: 6. This sample was taken from a study of human T cells and chemical hapten exposure (dated by TCRdb to about 2021). Context from the whole study: For sensitization, 2% DPC in acetone was applied to a roughly 2 cm by roughly 2 cm area of upper inner arm skin. Throughout the study period of about 23 weeks, patients also received therapeutic DPC doses to the scalp every week. Patch testing on the upper back used Finn chambers containing 0.01% DPC, with scoring done after 6 days according to International Contact Dermatitis Research Group standards. The mostly female patient cohort included alopecia areata with under or over 50% scalp involvement, alopecia totalis and alopecia universalis. Libraries were pooled for sequencing, and variation in per-sample TCR yields was attributed mainly to small differences in library volumes within the pool. The study tracked peripheral blood TCR repertoire changes in vivo during primary and secondary sensitization to the hapten diphenylcyclopropenone (DPC) in alopecia patients. Patient blood was sampled pre-sensitization (week 0) and at 2, 6 and about 24 weeks after DPC sensitization. Blood for TCR sequencing was provided by twenty-nine alopecia patients at one to four time points (pre-sensitization, 2, 6 and 24 weeks).

On the study overall, not on this receptor specifically: No change with DPC sensitization was found in the number of TCRs above 1 in 1000 frequency, and no evidence of global repertoire structure alterations was found. Patch test score was positively correlated with the number of PT1 expanded TCRs, with significance at thresholds 8, 16 and 32 but not at 4. Compared with pre-sensitization or healthy control sets, expanded TCRs formed significantly more large CDR3 similarity clusters, which is consistent with antigen-driven responses. Because every patient had alopecia, a presumed autoimmune disease, the patients' immune response might differ from that of healthy individuals. Repeated subsampling changed both the strength of the expansion versus patch-test correlation and the threshold at which that correlation became significant.

What this sample's time point label stands for: pre-sensitization, week 0. Reading the label with the study, this specimen's treatment or condition is: therapeutic diphenylcyclopropenone sensitization with weekly scalp DPC. At every patch-test visit, the blood draw took place before the patch test was put on. Patients were eligible if aged 18 to 70, diagnosed with alopecia and judged suitable for DPC therapy, and pregnant patients were excluded. Unfractionated whole blood was collected in Tempus Blood RNA tubes, and total RNA was extracted from that blood. This TCR derives from a woman under 30 with alopecia areata. Some clones in this sample may be carry-over from other donors' samples. This specimen consisted of whole blood, obtained in connection with sensitization to the hapten diphenylcyclopropenone (DPC). The sequence is built from TRBV5-1 and TRBJ1-5; 9 junctional bases match TRBD1. The CDR3 amino acid sequence is: CASSSGGQGGNQPQHF. The DNA sequence is given as TGCGCCAGCAGCTCGGGGGGACAGGGAGGCAATCAGCCCCAGCATTTT.